Presented here are 14 T cell receptor beta chains from one specimen sequenced in a study of cytotoxic CD8 clonotypes in ibrutinib-treated CLL. The protocol was immunoSEQ multiplex PCR, while the TCRdb copy is restricted to in-frame clones and leaves out a portion. The sample holds about 310,000 clones, almost 80% seen once. The sample was PBMCs, taken before ibrutinib treatment. Receptors were obtained from a human donor with chronic lymphocytic leukemia.

This clone was seen only once. V and J are TRBV29-1 and TRBJ2-7; 13 nucleotides match TRBD2. V shed 3 bases, J shed 7 bases, and the junction held 6 bases outside the gene matches. Germline values: CDR1 SQVTM, CDR2 ANQGSEA. The CDR3 totals 14 residues. The CDR3 here is CSVEGTSGNQEQYF. CDR3 in DNA: TGCAGCGTTGAGGGGACTAGCGGGAATCAAGAGCAGTACTTC.

This chain joins TRBV27 and TRBJ1-2; 11 nucleotides agree with TRBD1. V dropped 8 bases and J dropped 7; count of bases not matched to a gene: 6. The CDR3 has 13 amino acids. From germline, CDR1 is MNHEY and CDR2 SMNVEV (reference sequence). CDR3 nucleotide sequence: TGTGCCAGCGACGGGGGACAGGGGGGTGGCTACACCTTC. Residues: CASDGGQGGGYTF.

The chain links TRBV27 to TRBJ2-7; 7 nucleotides align to TRBD1. The CDR3 length is 14 residues. Per germline, CDR1 MNHEY and CDR2 SMNVEV (reference sequence). V shed 2 bases and J 5 bases; nucleotides not matched to a gene: 6. The CDR3 reads CASSLVQGDDEQYF. CDR3 nucleotides: TGTGCCAGCAGTTTAGTGCAGGGGGATGACGAGCAGTACTTC.

This clone was seen a single time. The chain carries TRBV6-6 and TRBJ2-7; possibly TRBD2 for D (5 bases). The CDR3 is 16 amino acids. Trimming pared 6 bases from V and 3 bases from J, leaving 21 bases between. Germline CDR1 MNHNY, CDR2 SVGAGI (reference sequence). The CDR3, as DNA: TGTGCCAGCAGAAAACATCGACTACCCGGGTACTACGAGCAGTACTTC. It is translated as CASRKHRLPGYYEQYF.

The gene calls are TRBV19 and TRBJ2-1, with D maybe TRBD2 (5 bases). Germline CDR1 reads LNHDA; CDR2 reads SQIVND (reference sequence). V was shortened by 4 bases and J by 2 bases, with 18 bases between the two germline ends. The CDR3 length is 17 residues. The CDR3, as DNA: TGTGCCAGTAGTACCACCTTGACCTGGAGGCCCTACAATGAGCAGTTCTTC. The encoded protein is CASSTTLTWRPYNEQFF.

The J gene is TRBJ1-1, the V gene TRBV30; 10 bases map to TRBD1. Unmatched junction bases numbered 4, after V lost 3 bases and J lost 6 bases. The CDR3 has 13 amino acids. Looked up from germline, CDR1 is GTSNPN and CDR2 is SVGIG (reference sequence). CDR3 in amino acids: CAWSRDRGAEAFF. CDR3 DNA: TGTGCCTGGAGCCGGGACAGGGGCGCTGAAGCTTTCTTT.

The CDR3, as DNA: TGCGCCAGCCTTGGGGCCCAGCCCCAGCATTTT. It codes for CASLGAQPQHF. The V call is TRBV4-1, the J call TRBJ1-5; possibly TRBD1 for D (5 bases). V lost 8 bases to trimming and J lost 7 bases, with 9 bases between them. The germline V gene has CDR1 MGHRA and CDR2 YSYEKL. The CDR3 covers 11 residues.

This clone occurred once. The identical CDR3 is also encoded by other nucleotide sequences in the sample. The rearrangement links TRBV30 to TRBJ2-5; maybe TRBD2 (6 bases). The CDR3 consists of 13 residues. Germline CDR1 and CDR2: GTSNPN and SVGIG (reference sequence). V lost 0 bases and J lost 1, with 6 bases in between. Here the CDR3 DNA reads TGTGCCTGGAGTGTCGGGGGCCAAGAGACCCAGTACTTC. Protein product: CAWSVGGQETQYF.

Comments on this clone: Germline is not matched at one junction end, which may reflect a read error. The chain is built from TRBV7-7 and TRBJ2-2; D perhaps matches TRBD1 (6 bases). The germline V gene has CDR1 SSHAT and CDR2 FNYEAQ (reference sequence). This CDR3 comprises 14 residues. In DNA form, the CDR3 reads TGTGCTAGCAGCTTGTTAGGGGGAGCCGGGGAGCTGTTTTTT. It yields the protein CASSLLGGAGELFF.

V is TRBV6-1 and J is TRBJ2-5; no clear D. CDR1 is MNHNS, CDR2 SASEGT, per germline. There are 13 residues in the CDR3. Trimming removed 9 bases at V and 4 bases at J, with 15 bases between. The CDR3 coding sequence is TGTGCCAGTAGTAGTTTAAGGGCAGAGACCCAGTACTTC. Translation gives CASSSLRAETQYF.

The chain couples TRBV7-9 to TRBJ2-3; 9 bases agree with TRBD1. The CDR3 has 15 amino acids. Germline V CDR1 and CDR2: SEHNR, FQNEAQ (reference sequence). The V and J ends lost 3 bases and 5 bases, in that order; junction bases with no gene match: 6. The CDR3 region is CASSFWTGEGDTQYF. The CDR3 bases are TGTGCCAGCAGCTTTTGGACAGGGGAGGGAGATACGCAGTATTTT.

This chain links TRBV19 with TRBJ1-5; 8 bases match TRBD1. J lost 2 bases, V lost 5 bases, and 5 bases had no gene match. The CDR3 totals 15 residues. Germline CDR1 LNHDA, CDR2 SQIVND (reference sequence). Here the CDR3 reads CASSFPGQGNQPQHF. The CDR3 DNA reads TGTGCCAGTAGTTTCCCGGGACAGGGCAATCAGCCCCAGCATTTT.

This CDR3 is CASSVGGLAKEETQYF. CDR3 DNA: TGTGCCAGCAGCGTAGGAGGACTAGCGAAAGAAGAGACCCAGTACTTC. This chain joins TRBV9 and TRBJ2-5; TRBD2 aligns across 9 bases. The CDR3 extends over 16 amino acids. CDR1 and CDR2 from the germline V gene are SGDLS and YYNGEE. V shed 0 bases, J shed 3 bases, and the junction held 6 bases outside the gene matches. The entire variable domain, with the rest obtained from reference TRBV9 and TRBJ2-5, is as follows: DSGVTQTPKHLITATGQRVTLRCSPRSGDLSVYWYQQSLDQGLQFLIQYYNGEERAKGNILERFSAQQFPDLHSELNLSSLELGDSALYFCASSVGGLAKEETQYFGPGTRLLVL.

This chain connects TRBV11-3 to TRBJ2-1; 8 nucleotides line up with TRBD2. The germline gives CDR1 SGHNT, CDR2 YENEEA. CDR3 length: 13 residues. With V trimmed by 6 bases and J by 8 bases, 6 bases remained unmatched. DNA of the CDR3: TGTGCCAGCAGTAGGACTAGCAATCATGAGCAGTTCTTC. Translation gives CASSRTSNHEQFF.